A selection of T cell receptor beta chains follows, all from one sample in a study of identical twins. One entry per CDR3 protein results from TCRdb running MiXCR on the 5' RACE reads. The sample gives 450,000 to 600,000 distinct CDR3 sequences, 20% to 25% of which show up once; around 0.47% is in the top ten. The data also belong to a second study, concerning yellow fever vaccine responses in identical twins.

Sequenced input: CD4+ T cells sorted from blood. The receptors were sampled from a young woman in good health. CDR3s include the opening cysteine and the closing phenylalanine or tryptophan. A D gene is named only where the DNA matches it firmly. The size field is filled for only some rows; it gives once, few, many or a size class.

CDR3: CASSFPLLLAGAYNEQFF
DNA: TGTGCCAGCAGCTTCCCCCTACTCCTAGCGGGGGCCTACAATGAGCAGTTCTTC
size: NA
J: TRBJ2-1
V: TRBV11-1
D: TRBD2

CDR3: CSAPSFQTGRKTTNEKLFF
DNA: TGCAGTGCTCCTAGCTTCCAGACAGGGAGAAAAACAACTAATGAAAAACTGTTTTTT
size: few
J: TRBJ1-4
V: TRBV20-1
D: TRBD1

CDR3: CASSPRTSGRREQFF
DNA: TGTGCCAGTAGTCCGCGGACTAGCGGGAGACGTGAGCAGTTCTTC
size: NA
J: TRBJ2-1
V: TRBV19
D: TRBD2

CDR3: CASSRSASEYNEQFF
DNA: TGTGCCAGCAGTCGATCGGCGAGCGAATACAATGAGCAGTTCTTC
size: NA
J: TRBJ2-1
V: TRBV6-1
D: NA

CDR3: CASSFRLAGTTDTQYF
DNA: TGTGCCAGCAGTTTCCGACTAGCGGGAACCACAGATACGCAGTATTTT
size: NA
J: TRBJ2-3
V: TRBV12-3/TRBV12-4
D: TRBD2

CDR3: CSASRGGAQETQYF
DNA: TGCAGTGCCTCTCGAGGGGGTGCACAAGAGACCCAGTACTTC
size: few
J: TRBJ2-5
V: TRBV20-1
D: NA

CDR3: CAISGVAGSYEQYF
DNA: TGTGCCATCAGTGGAGTAGCGGGATCCTACGAGCAGTACTTC
size: few
J: TRBJ2-7
V: TRBV10-3
D: TRBD2

CDR3: CASSLSSQGSPLHF
DNA: TGTGCCAGCAGCTTATCTTCACAGGGATCACCCCTCCACTTT
size: many
J: TRBJ1-6
V: TRBV7-3
D: NA

CDR3: CASSSLGGLGNNEQFF
DNA: TGTGCCAGCAGCTCCCTCGGGGGACTAGGAAACAATGAGCAGTTCTTC
size: NA
J: TRBJ2-1
V: TRBV7-3
D: TRBD2

CDR3: CAIETGEGTQYF
DNA: TGTGCCATCGAAACAGGGGAGGGGACCCAGTACTTC
size: few
J: TRBJ2-5
V: TRBV10-3
D: NA

CDR3: CASSYRLLTDTQYF
DNA: TGTGCCAGCAGCTATCGACTTCTCACAGATACGCAGTATTTT
size: few
J: TRBJ2-3
V: TRBV28
D: NA

CDR3: CASSYGTVSYNEQFF
DNA: TGCGCCAGCAGTTATGGGACAGTGTCGTACAATGAGCAGTTCTTC
size: NA
J: TRBJ2-1
V: TRBV5-1
D: TRBD1

CDR3: CASSLRVYTEAFF
DNA: TGTGCCAGCAGCTTGAGGGTATACACTGAAGCTTTCTTT
size: NA
J: TRBJ1-1
V: TRBV7-6
D: NA

CDR3: CASSQGTSGRTADTQYF
DNA: TGTGCCAGCAGCCAAGGGACTAGCGGGAGGACCGCAGATACGCAGTATTTT
size: few
J: TRBJ2-3
V: TRBV3-1
D: TRBD2

CDR3: CASSEGSSGKDTQYF
DNA: TGTGCCAGCAGTGAAGGATCTAGCGGGAAAGATACGCAGTATTTT
size: few
J: TRBJ2-3
V: TRBV6-1
D: TRBD2

CDR3: CAISGGGDIQYF
DNA: TGTGCCATCTCCGGGGGAGGAGACATTCAGTACTTC
size: NA
J: TRBJ2-4
V: TRBV10-3
D: NA

CDR3: CSARMDKSGTIYGYTF
DNA: TGCAGTGCTAGAATGGATAAATCGGGGACGATCTATGGCTACACCTTC
size: few
J: TRBJ1-2
V: TRBV20-1
D: NA

CDR3: CASSFAGPDTQYF
DNA: TGTGCCAGCAGCTTCGCGGGGCCGGATACGCAGTATTTT
size: few
J: TRBJ2-3
V: TRBV11-2
D: NA

CDR3: CASSEFASGSFLRGEQFF
DNA: TGTGCCAGCAGTGAATTCGCTAGCGGGAGTTTCTTACGCGGTGAGCAGTTCTTC
size: few
J: TRBJ2-1
V: TRBV25-1
D: TRBD2

CDR3: CSARVRGSPYEQYF
DNA: TGCAGTGCTAGAGTTCGCGGGAGCCCCTACGAGCAGTACTTC
size: NA
J: TRBJ2-7
V: TRBV20-1
D: TRBD2

CDR3: CATSDRGKSSYNEQFF
DNA: TGTGCCACCAGTGACCGAGGGAAAAGCTCCTACAATGAGCAGTTCTTC
size: NA
J: TRBJ2-1
V: TRBV24-1
D: NA

CDR3: CVSSWGRPTALAKNIQYF
DNA: TGTGTCAGCAGTTGGGGCAGGCCCACGGCCTTAGCCAAAAACATTCAGTACTTC
size: NA
J: TRBJ2-4
V: TRBV12-3/TRBV12-4
D: NA

CDR3: CSALERRMGETQYF
DNA: TGCAGTGCCCTAGAGCGCCGAATGGGAGAGACCCAGTACTTC
size: NA
J: TRBJ2-5
V: TRBV20-1
D: NA

CDR3: CAGGGTSSTDTQYF
DNA: TGTGCCGGAGGGGGGACTTCTAGCACAGATACGCAGTATTTT
size: NA
J: TRBJ2-3
V: TRBV2
D: NA

CDR3: CASSWGLAGGTSTDTQYF
DNA: TGTGCCAGCAGCTGGGGACTAGCGGGGGGCACTAGCACAGATACGCAGTATTTT
size: NA
J: TRBJ2-3
V: TRBV5-5
D: TRBD2

CDR3: CASSYRHLNTEAFF
DNA: TGTGCCAGCAGTTACAGACACCTGAACACTGAAGCTTTCTTT
size: few
J: TRBJ1-1
V: TRBV6-5
D: NA

CDR3: CASSLDHRNTEAFF
DNA: TGTGCCAGCAGCTTAGATCACAGGAACACTGAAGCTTTCTTT
size: NA
J: TRBJ1-1
V: TRBV7-9
D: NA

CDR3: CASLSNRAKNIQYF
DNA: TGTGCCAGCCTCTCGAACAGGGCCAAAAACATTCAGTACTTC
size: few
J: TRBJ2-4
V: TRBV11-2
D: NA

CDR3: CASSLETGNSPLHF
DNA: TGTGCCAGCAGCTTAGAGACAGGGAATTCACCCCTCCACTTT
size: few
J: TRBJ1-6
V: TRBV7-2
D: TRBD1

CDR3: CASSPRQTDTQYF
DNA: TGTGCCAGCAGCCCGCGACAGACAGATACGCAGTATTTT
size: NA
J: TRBJ2-3
V: TRBV3-1
D: NA

CDR3: CASRGPYSNQPQHF
DNA: TGTGCCAGCAGGGGGCCATATAGCAATCAGCCCCAGCATTTT
size: NA
J: TRBJ1-5
V: TRBV7-2
D: NA

CDR3: CASSLVLEEQYF
DNA: TGTGCCAGCAGCTTGGTGCTGGAGGAGCAGTACTTC
size: NA
J: TRBJ2-7
V: TRBV5-6
D: NA

CDR3: CASSFLGGNYNEQFF
DNA: TGTGCCAGCAGCTTCCTCGGGGGGAATTACAATGAGCAGTTCTTC
size: few
J: TRBJ2-1
V: TRBV7-9
D: TRBD2

CDR3: CASSQGASLVGTQYF
DNA: TGCGCCAGCAGCCAAGGGGCTTCCCTCGTGGGGACCCAGTACTTC
size: few
J: TRBJ2-5
V: TRBV4-1
D: NA

CDR3: CASSRPNYGYTF
DNA: TGTGCCAGCAGCCGACCCAACTATGGCTACACCTTC
size: many
J: TRBJ1-2
V: TRBV25-1
D: NA

CDR3: CSVGDRRDNEQFF
DNA: TGCAGCGTTGGGGACAGAAGAGACAATGAGCAGTTCTTC
size: NA
J: TRBJ2-1
V: TRBV29-1
D: TRBD1

CDR3: CASSPLGGSQPQHF
DNA: TGTGCCAGCAGCCCTCTGGGAGGATCCCAGCCCCAGCATTTT
size: few
J: TRBJ1-5
V: TRBV28
D: NA

CDR3: CASSSSEPPYEQYF
DNA: TGTGCCAGCAGTTCTAGCGAGCCCCCCTACGAGCAGTACTTC
size: NA
J: TRBJ2-7
V: TRBV28
D: NA

CDR3: CASSTFGSGNTIYF
DNA: TGTGCCAGCAGTACTTTCGGGTCTGGAAACACCATATATTTT
size: few
J: TRBJ1-3
V: TRBV6-5
D: NA

CDR3: CSAPRETQYF
DNA: TGCAGTGCCCCCCGAGAGACCCAGTACTTC
size: many
J: TRBJ2-5
V: TRBV20-1
D: NA

CDR3: CASSPTRVQRGEQFF
DNA: TGTGCCAGCAGTCCCACCCGGGTTCAAAGGGGTGAGCAGTTCTTC
size: NA
J: TRBJ2-1
V: TRBV7-3
D: NA

CDR3: CASSLAGQGYSGANVLTF
DNA: TGTGCCAGTAGTTTGGCGGGACAGGGTTACTCTGGGGCCAACGTCCTGACTTTC
size: NA
J: TRBJ2-6
V: TRBV19
D: TRBD1

CDR3: CASSPFGAPRTDTQYF
DNA: TGTGCCAGCAGCCCCTTCGGAGCGCCCCGCACAGATACGCAGTATTTT
size: few
J: TRBJ2-3
V: TRBV9
D: NA

CDR3: CSVVPDLLAGFGVEETQYF
DNA: TGCAGCGTTGTTCCCGACCTACTAGCGGGGTTTGGGGTAGAAGAGACCCAGTACTTC
size: NA
J: TRBJ2-5
V: TRBV29-1
D: TRBD2

CDR3: CSARGGFRVREETQYF
DNA: TGCAGTGCTAGAGGGGGGTTCCGGGTCCGGGAAGAGACCCAGTACTTC
size: NA
J: TRBJ2-5
V: TRBV20-1
D: NA

CDR3: CSVKGQRNTEAFF
DNA: TGCAGCGTGAAGGGACAGAGGAACACTGAAGCTTTCTTT
size: many
J: TRBJ1-1
V: TRBV29-1
D: TRBD1

CDR3: CASSIDGTYSYEQYF
DNA: TGTGCCAGTAGTATAGACGGGACATATTCCTACGAGCAGTACTTC
size: NA
J: TRBJ2-7
V: TRBV19
D: NA

CDR3: CASSLQSTTQETQYF
DNA: TGTGCCAGCAGCTTACAGTCGACCACCCAAGAGACCCAGTACTTC
size: NA
J: TRBJ2-5
V: TRBV7-2
D: NA

CDR3: CSARTSGRSEQYF
DNA: TGCAGCGCCCGGACTAGCGGGAGGTCCGAGCAGTACTTC
size: NA
J: TRBJ2-7
V: TRBV29-1
D: TRBD2

CDR3: CASSPSSGSTGELFF
DNA: TGTGCCAGCAGCCCTTCTAGCGGCTCCACCGGGGAGCTGTTTTTT
size: NA
J: TRBJ2-2
V: TRBV2
D: TRBD2

CDR3: CASSQVLGGTPNEQFF
DNA: TGCGCCAGCAGCCAAGTGTTGGGGGGGACGCCGAATGAGCAGTTCTTC
size: NA
J: TRBJ2-1
V: TRBV4-1
D: TRBD2

CDR3: CASSEGGLRSPTEAFF
DNA: TGTGCCAGCAGTGAAGGGGGTCTCAGGTCGCCCACTGAAGCTTTCTTT
size: few
J: TRBJ1-1
V: TRBV2
D: NA

CDR3: CASSLPGQFYNEQFF
DNA: TGTGCCAGCAGCCTACCAGGACAGTTCTACAATGAGCAGTTCTTC
size: few
J: TRBJ2-1
V: TRBV7-2
D: NA